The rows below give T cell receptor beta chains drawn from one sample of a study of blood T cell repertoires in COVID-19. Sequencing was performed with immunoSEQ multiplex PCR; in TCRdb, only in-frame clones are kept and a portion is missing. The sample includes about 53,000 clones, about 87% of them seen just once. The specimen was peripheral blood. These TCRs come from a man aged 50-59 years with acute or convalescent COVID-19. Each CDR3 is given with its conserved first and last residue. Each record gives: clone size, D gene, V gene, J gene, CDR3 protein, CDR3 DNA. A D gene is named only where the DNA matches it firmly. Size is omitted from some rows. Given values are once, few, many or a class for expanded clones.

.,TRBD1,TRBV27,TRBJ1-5,CASSLSGQQINQPQHF,TGTGCCAGCAGTCTGTCGGGACAGCAAATCAATCAGCCCCAGCATTTT
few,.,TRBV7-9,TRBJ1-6,CASSLRTAGNSPLHF,TGTGCCAGCAGCTTAAGGACAGCGGGGAATTCACCCCTCCACTTT
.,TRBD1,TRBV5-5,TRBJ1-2,CASSQGQGRYGYTF,TGTGCCAGCAGCCAGGGACAGGGAAGGTATGGCTACACCTTC
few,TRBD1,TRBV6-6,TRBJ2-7,CASSYRDRGLEQYF,TGTGCCAGCAGTTACAGAGACAGGGGGCTCGAGCAGTACTTC
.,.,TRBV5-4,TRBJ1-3,CASRAGLDGNTIYF,TGTGCCAGCAGGGCAGGGCTGGATGGAAACACCATATATTTT
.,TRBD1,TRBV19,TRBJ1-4,CASSIQGAYEKLFF,TGTGCCAGTAGTATTCAGGGGGCGTACGAAAAACTGTTTTTT
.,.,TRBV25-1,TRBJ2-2,CASSDDRGAHTGELFF,TGTGCCAGCAGTGATGATCGCGGGGCGCACACCGGGGAGCTGTTTTTT
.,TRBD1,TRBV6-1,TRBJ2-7,CASSDRGQGLDEQYF,TGTGCCAGCAGTGATCGAGGACAGGGCCTCGACGAGCAGTACTTC
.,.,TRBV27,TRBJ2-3,CASSLTGISTDTQYF,TGTGCCAGCAGTTTGACGGGGATTAGCACAGATACGCAGTATTTT
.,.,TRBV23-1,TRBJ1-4,CASSQTTPATNEKLFF,TGCGCCAGCAGTCAAACCACTCCGGCAACTAATGAAAAACTGTTTTTT
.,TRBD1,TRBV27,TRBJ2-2,CASTWGTGFSANTGELFF,TGTGCCAGCACCTGGGGGACAGGATTTTCTGCGAACACCGGGGAGCTGTTTTTT
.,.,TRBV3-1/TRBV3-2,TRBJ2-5,CASSPGRRQGGTQYF,TGTGCCAGCAGCCCAGGTCGAAGGCAGGGGGGGACCCAGTACTTC
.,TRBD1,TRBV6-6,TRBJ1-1,CASSFQDRGTEAFF,TGTGCCAGCAGTTTTCAGGACAGGGGGACTGAAGCTTTCTTT
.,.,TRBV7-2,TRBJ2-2,CASSYGAGHGGELFF,TGTGCCAGCAGCTACGGCGCAGGGCACGGCGGGGAGCTGTTTTTT